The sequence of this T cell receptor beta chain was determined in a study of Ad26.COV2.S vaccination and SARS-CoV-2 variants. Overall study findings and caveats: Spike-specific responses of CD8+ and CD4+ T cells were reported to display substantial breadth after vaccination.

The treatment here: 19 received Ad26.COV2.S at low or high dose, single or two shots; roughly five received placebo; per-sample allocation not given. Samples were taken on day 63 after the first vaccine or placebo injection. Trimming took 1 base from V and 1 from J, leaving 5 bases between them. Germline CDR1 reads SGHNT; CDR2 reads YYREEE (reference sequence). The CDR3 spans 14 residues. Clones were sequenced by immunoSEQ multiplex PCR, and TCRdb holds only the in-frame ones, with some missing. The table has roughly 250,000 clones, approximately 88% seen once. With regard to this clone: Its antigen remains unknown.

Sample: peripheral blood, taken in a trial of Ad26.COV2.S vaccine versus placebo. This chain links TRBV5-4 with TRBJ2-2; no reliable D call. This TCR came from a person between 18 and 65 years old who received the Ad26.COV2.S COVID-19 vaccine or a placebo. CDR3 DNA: TGTGCCAGCAGCTTGAGACAGAACACCGGGGAGCTGTTTTTT. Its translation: CASSLRQNTGELFF.